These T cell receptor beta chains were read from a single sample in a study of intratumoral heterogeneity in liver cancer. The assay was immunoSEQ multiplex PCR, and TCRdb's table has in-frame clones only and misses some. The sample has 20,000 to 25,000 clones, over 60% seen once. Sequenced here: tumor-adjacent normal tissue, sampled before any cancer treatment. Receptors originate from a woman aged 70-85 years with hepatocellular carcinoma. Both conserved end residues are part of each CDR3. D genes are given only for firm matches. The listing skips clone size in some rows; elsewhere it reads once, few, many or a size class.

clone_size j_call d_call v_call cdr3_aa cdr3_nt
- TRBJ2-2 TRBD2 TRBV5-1 CASSLREGRGGELFF TGCGCCAGCAGCTTGCGGGAGGGCCGCGGCGGGGAGCTGTTTTTT
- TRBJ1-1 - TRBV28 CASSLLTEAFF TGTGCCAGCAGTTTATTAACTGAAGCTTTCTTT
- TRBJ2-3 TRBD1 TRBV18 CASSPTGAIADTQYF TGTGCCAGCTCACCGACAGGGGCGATCGCAGATACGCAGTATTTT
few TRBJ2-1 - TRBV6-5 CASRRARSYNEQFF TGTGCCAGCAGGAGGGCTAGGTCCTACAATGAGCAGTTCTTC
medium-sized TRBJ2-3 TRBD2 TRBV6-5 CASSYTGTSTDTQYF TGTGCCAGCAGTTACACCGGGACTAGTACAGATACGCAGTATTTT
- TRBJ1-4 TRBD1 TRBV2 CASSPDRGRVEKLFF TGTGCCAGCAGTCCGGACAGGGGGCGCGTAGAAAAACTGTTTTTT
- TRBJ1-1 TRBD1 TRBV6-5 CASTDGQGPHEAFF TGTGCCAGCACGGACGGACAGGGACCACACGAAGCTTTCTTT
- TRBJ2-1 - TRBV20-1 CSASSGSTYNEQFF TGCAGTGCTAGTTCCGGGAGTACCTACAATGAGCAGTTCTTC
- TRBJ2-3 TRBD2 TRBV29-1 CSAPTSGLSDTQYF TGCAGCGCGCCGACTAGCGGGTTGTCAGATACGCAGTATTTT
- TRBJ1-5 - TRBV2 CASSEDLNQPQHF TGTGCCAGCAGTGAGGACCTCAATCAGCCCCAGCATTTT
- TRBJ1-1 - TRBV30 CAWIRGMNTEAFF TGTGCCTGGATTAGGGGCATGAACACTGAAGCTTTCTTT
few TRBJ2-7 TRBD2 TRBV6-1 CASSEREGIAYEQYF TGTGCCAGCAGTGAGCGGGAGGGCATTGCTTACGAGCAGTACTTC
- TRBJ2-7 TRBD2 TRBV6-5 CASSSGSGSVYEQYF TGTGCCAGCAGCTCGGGGAGCGGGAGTGTCTACGAGCAGTACTTC
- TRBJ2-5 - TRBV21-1 CASSKVDVAGTNQETQYF TGTGCCAGCAGCAAAGTGGATGTGGCGGGGACAAACCAAGAGACCCAGTACTTC
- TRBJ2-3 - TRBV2 CASSVVGQSTDTQYF TGTGCCAGCAGTGTTGTGGGCCAGAGCACAGATACGCAGTATTTT
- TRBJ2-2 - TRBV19 CASMALGYTGELFF TGTGCCAGTATGGCTTTGGGTTACACCGGGGAGCTGTTTTTT
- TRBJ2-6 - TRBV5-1 CASSLGGAWSGPTGDGANVLTF TGCGCCAGCAGCTTGGGGGGCGCGTGGAGCGGGCCTACAGGGGACGGGGCCAACGTCCTGACTTTC
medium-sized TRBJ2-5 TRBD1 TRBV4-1 CASSQALTGAEETQYF TGCGCCAGCAGCCAAGCGCTGACAGGGGCTGAAGAGACCCAGTACTTC
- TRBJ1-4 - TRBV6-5 CAIQEPGRANEKLFF TGTGCCATCCAGGAGCCGGGACGGGCTAATGAAAAACTGTTTTTT
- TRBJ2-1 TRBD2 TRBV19 CASRSWTSGINEQFF TGTGCCAGTAGAAGCTGGACTAGCGGGATCAATGAGCAGTTCTTC
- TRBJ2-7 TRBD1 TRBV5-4 CASSRPGQGFYEQYF TGTGCCAGCAGCCGTCCGGGACAGGGCTTCTACGAGCAGTACTTC
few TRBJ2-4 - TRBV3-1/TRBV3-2 CATWDLAKNIQYF TGTGCCACCTGGGACCTAGCCAAAAACATTCAGTACTTC
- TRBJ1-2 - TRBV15 CATSRDRAESNGYTF TGTGCCACCAGCAGAGACCGGGCAGAGAGCAATGGCTACACCTTC
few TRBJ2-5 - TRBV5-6 CASNRQGPGETQYF TGTGCCAGTAACAGACAAGGTCCCGGGGAGACCCAGTACTTC
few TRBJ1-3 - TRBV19 CASSMGASGNTIYF TGTGCCAGTAGTATGGGAGCCTCTGGAAACACCATATATTTT
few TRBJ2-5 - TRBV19 CASTRNGMGETQYF TGTGCCAGTACTCGGAACGGTATGGGGGAGACCCAGTACTTC
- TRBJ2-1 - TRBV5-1 CASSPRQGPYNEQFF TGCGCCAGCAGCCCCCGGCAGGGGCCTTACAATGAGCAGTTCTTC
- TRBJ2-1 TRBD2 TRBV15 CATSREGTSSLKQFF TGTGCCACCAGCAGAGAAGGGACTAGCAGCCTTAAGCAGTTCTTC
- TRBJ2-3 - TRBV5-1 CASSSGTSSTDTQYF TGCGCCAGCAGCTCAGGGACATCAAGCACAGATACGCAGTATTTT
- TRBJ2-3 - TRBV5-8 CASSLDQGRTDTQYF TGTGCCAGCAGCTTGGATCAGGGGCGGACAGATACGCAGTATTTT
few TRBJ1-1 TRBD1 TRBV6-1 CASSAPGTAIMNTEAFF TGTGCCAGCAGTGCCCCCGGGACAGCGATAATGAACACTGAAGCTTTCTTT
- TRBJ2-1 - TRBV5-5 CASSLAPSIYNEQFF TGTGCCAGCAGCTTGGCACCTTCAATCTACAATGAGCAGTTCTTC
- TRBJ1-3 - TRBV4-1 CASSPTALGNTIYF TGCGCCAGCAGCCCGACAGCGCTTGGAAACACCATATATTTT
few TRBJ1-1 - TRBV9 CASSVAPNTEAFF TGTGCCAGCAGCGTAGCTCCGAACACTGAAGCTTTCTTT
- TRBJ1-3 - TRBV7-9 CASSPPGAFSGNTIYF TGTGCCAGCAGCCCCCCGGGGGCATTCTCTGGAAACACCATATATTTT
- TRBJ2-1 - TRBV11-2 CASSLGPGDYNEQFF TGTGCCAGCAGCTTGGGTCCTGGGGACTACAATGAGCAGTTCTTC
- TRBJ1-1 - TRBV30 CAWSPFWTEAFF TGTGCCTGGAGTCCTTTTTGGACTGAAGCTTTCTTT
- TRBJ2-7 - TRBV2 CASTAAYEQYF TGTGCCAGCACCGCCGCGTACGAGCAGTACTTC
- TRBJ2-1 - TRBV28 CASSFPPYEQFF TGTGCCAGCAGTTTCCCACCATATGAGCAGTTCTTC
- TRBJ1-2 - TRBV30 CAWTGNYGYTF TGTGCCTGGACAGGGAACTATGGCTACACCTTC
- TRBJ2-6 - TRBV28 CASSSRAGANVLTF TGTGCCAGCAGTTCTCGGGCCGGGGCCAACGTCCTGACTTTC
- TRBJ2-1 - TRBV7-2 CASTLGTPPFEQFF TGTGCCAGCACCCTCGGGACCCCTCCCTTTGAGCAGTTCTTC
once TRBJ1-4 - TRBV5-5 CASSGMGSFNEKLFF TGTGCCAGCAGCGGGATGGGCAGCTTTAATGAAAAACTGTTTTTT
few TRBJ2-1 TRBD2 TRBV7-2 CASSLAASGANYNEQFF TGTGCCAGCAGCTTAGCCGCTAGCGGTGCTAATTACAATGAGCAGTTCTTC
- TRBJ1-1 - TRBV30 CAWSPGRLNTEAFF TGTGCCTGGAGCCCGGGGCGGTTGAACACTGAAGCTTTCTTT